This TCR beta chain was observed in a study of blood T cells in healthy people across ages. Study context: Per two T cells, about one barcoded beta molecule was captured through template switching.

Then a second PCR, running about 7 to 11 cycles, was carried out with a sample-barcoded 5' primer and a J-beta primer mix. TCRdb redid the calling of the 5' RACE reads with MiXCR, one entry per CDR3 protein. The table has 1.8 million or so distinct CDR3 sequences, roughly two fifths seen once. The V gene end was trimmed by 4 bases and the J gene end by 0 bases; junction bases not matched to a gene: 9. The CDR3 is 18 residues long. Germline V gives CDR1 SGHVS, CDR2 FQNEAQ. V gene TRBV7-8 combines with J gene TRBJ2-3; 11 bases fit TRBD2. The sequence was collected from a human donor in good health. What was sequenced was blood. The CDR3: CASSSLAGADTSTDTQYF. The CDR3, as DNA: TGTGCCAGCAGCTCACTAGCGGGGGCCGACACTAGCACAGATACGCAGTATTTT. Full variable domain (missing parts from reference TRBV7-8 and TRBJ2-3): GAGVSQSPRYKVAKRGQDVALRCDPISGHVSLFWYQQALGQGPEFLTYFQNEAQLDKSGLPSDRFFAERPEGSVSTLKIQRTQQEDSAVYLCASSSLAGADTSTDTQYFGPGTRLTVL.